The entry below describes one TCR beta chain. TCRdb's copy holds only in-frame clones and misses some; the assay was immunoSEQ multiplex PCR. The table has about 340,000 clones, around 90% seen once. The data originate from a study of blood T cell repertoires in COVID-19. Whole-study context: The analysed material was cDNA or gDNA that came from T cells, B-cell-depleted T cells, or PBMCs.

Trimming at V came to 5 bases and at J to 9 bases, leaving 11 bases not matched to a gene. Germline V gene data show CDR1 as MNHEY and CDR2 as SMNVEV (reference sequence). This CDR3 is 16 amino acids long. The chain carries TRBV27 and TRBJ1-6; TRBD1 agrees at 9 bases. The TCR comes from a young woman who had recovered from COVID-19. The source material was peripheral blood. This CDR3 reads CASSQKPDRGRSPLHF. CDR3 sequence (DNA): TGTGCCAGCAGTCAGAAACCGGACAGGGGACGTTCACCCCTCCACTTT.